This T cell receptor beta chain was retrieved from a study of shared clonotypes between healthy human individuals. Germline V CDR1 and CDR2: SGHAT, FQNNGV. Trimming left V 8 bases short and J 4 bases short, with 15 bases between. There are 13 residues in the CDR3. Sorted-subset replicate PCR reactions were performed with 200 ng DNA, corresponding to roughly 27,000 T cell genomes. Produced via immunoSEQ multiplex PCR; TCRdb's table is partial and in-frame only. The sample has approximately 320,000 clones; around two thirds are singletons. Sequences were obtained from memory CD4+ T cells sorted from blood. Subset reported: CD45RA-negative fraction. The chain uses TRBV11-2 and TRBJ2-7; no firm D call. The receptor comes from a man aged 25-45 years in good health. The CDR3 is CASAKSRWYEQYF. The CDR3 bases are TGTGCCAGCGCCAAATCCCGTTGGTACGAGCAGTACTTC.